Listed here are 8 T cell receptor beta chains from one sample, sequenced in a study of T cell responses to AZD1222 COVID-19 vaccine. Clones were sequenced by immunoSEQ multiplex PCR, and TCRdb holds only the in-frame ones, with some missing. The top ten clones hold roughly 9.9% of a sample with approximately 110,000 clones, approximately 84% of them seen once. Material: peripheral blood, obtained on day 0 of AZD1222 vaccination. All receptors derive from an adult in good health.

CDR3 protein: CATRRQGGTEAFF. In DNA, the CDR3 is TGTGCCACCAGACGACAGGGAGGCACTGAAGCTTTCTTT. The chain joins TRBV28 to TRBJ1-1, with 7 bases fitting TRBD1. Trimming cost V 10 bases and J 4 bases; bases outside gene matches: 9. Germline-derived CDR1 and CDR2 are MDHEN and SYDVKM. The CDR3 contains 13 residues.

The chain joins TRBV10-3 to TRBJ2-5; a possible D gene is TRBD1 (5 bases). This CDR3 comprises 15 residues. Looked up from germline, CDR1 is ENHRY and CDR2 is SYGVKD. The V end lost 8 bases, the J end lost 2 bases, and 18 bases lay between the germline ends. CDR3 loop: CAIRLRDSSQETQYF. CDR3 DNA: TGTGCCATCCGACTCCGTGACAGCAGTCAAGAGACCCAGTACTTC.

The rearrangement links TRBV5-1 to TRBJ1-3; the D is unclear. Germline V gene lookup returns CDR1 SGHRS and CDR2 YFSETQ. The V gene lost 1 base and the J gene lost 3 bases, with 14 bases spanning the gap. The CDR3 sequence is 16 residues long. CDR3 sequence reads: CASSLRTGRRGNTIYF. The CDR3 DNA follows: TGCGCCAGCAGCTTGCGGACCGGGAGACGTGGAAACACCATATATTTT.

This sequence joins TRBV6-5 and TRBJ1-1, with a possible D match to TRBD1 (6 bases). The CDR3 is 12 residues long. Germline CDR1 MNHEY, CDR2 SVGAGI. Trimming left V 5 bases short and J 8 bases short, with 12 bases between. CDR3 bases: TGTGCCAGCAGTCAAAGGGGGACAGAAGCTTTCTTT. Translated: CASSQRGTEAFF.

The chain combines TRBV5-1 with TRBJ1-1; TRBD1 is a possible D gene (5 bases). Germline-derived CDR1 and CDR2 are SGHRS and YFSETQ. This CDR3 spans 13 amino acids. Trimming took 2 bases from V and 6 from J, leaving 11 bases between them. The chain's CDR3 is CASSLMGEPEAFF. The CDR3 DNA reads as TGCGCCAGCAGCTTAATGGGGGAGCCTGAAGCTTTCTTT.

This chain joins TRBV28 and TRBJ2-5; D gene uncertain. CDR1 and CDR2 (germline): MDHEN, SYDVKM. V dropped 6 bases and J dropped 3 bases, with 20 bases sitting between them. The CDR3 is 16 residues long. DNA for the CDR3: TGTGCCAGCAGCAAAATGACCTCGGATGCAGAAGAGACCCAGTACTTC. Its protein is CASSKMTSDAEETQYF.

This chain joins TRBV10-3 and TRBJ2-4; tentatively, D is TRBD1 or TRBD2 (6 bases each). This CDR3 is built from 17 residues. Germline loops: CDR1 ENHRY, CDR2 SYGVKD. The V end lost 7 bases, the J end lost 5 bases, and 24 bases lay between the germline ends. DNA of the CDR3: TGTGCCATCAAGGGGGACTTCGGCGGGGCGCGGGAAAACATTCAGTACTTC. As protein: CAIKGDFGGARENIQYF.

This sequence joins TRBV6-5 and TRBJ2-1, with TRBD2 matching over 8 bases. Germline V gene lookup returns CDR1 MNHEY and CDR2 SVGAGI. The V gene end was trimmed by 0 bases and the J gene end by 2 bases; junction bases not matched to a gene: 3. CDR3 size: 16 residues. Here the CDR3 reads CASSYSRGATYNEQFF. DNA of the CDR3: TGTGCCAGCAGTTACTCGCGGGGGGCTACCTACAATGAGCAGTTCTTC.